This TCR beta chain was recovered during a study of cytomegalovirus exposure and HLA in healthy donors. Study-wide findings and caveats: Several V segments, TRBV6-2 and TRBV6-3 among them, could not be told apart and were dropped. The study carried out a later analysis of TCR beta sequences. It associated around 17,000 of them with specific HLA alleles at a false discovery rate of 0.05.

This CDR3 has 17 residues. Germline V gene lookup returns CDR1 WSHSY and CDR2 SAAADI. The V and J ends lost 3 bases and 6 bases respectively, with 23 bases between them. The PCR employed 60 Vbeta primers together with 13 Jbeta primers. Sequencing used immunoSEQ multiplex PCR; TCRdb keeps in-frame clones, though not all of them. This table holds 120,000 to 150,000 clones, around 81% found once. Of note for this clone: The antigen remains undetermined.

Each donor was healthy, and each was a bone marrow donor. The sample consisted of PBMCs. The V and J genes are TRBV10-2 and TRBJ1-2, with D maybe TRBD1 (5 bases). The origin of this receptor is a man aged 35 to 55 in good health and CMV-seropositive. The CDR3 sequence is CASSDRTGSALDNGYTF. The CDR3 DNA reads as TGCGCCAGCAGTGACAGAACAGGAAGTGCCCTCGACAATGGCTACACCTTC.